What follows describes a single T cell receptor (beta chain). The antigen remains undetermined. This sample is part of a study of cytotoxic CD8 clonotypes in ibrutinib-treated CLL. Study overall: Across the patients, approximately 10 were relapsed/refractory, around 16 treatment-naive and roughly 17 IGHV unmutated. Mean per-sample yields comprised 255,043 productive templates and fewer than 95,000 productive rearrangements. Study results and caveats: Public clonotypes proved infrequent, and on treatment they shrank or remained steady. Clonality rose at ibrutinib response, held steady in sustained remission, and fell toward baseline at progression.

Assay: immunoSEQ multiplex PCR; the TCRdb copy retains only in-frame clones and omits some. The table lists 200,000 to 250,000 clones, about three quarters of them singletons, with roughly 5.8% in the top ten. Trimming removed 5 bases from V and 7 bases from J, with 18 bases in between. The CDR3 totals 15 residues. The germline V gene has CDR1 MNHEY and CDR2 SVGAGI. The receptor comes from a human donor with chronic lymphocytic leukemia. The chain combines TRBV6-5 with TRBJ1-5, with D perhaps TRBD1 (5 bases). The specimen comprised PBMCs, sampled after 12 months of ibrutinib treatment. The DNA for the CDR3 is TGTGCCAGCAGTCGTGGGGTGGGGGGAAACCAGCCCCAGCATTTT. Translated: CASSRGVGGNQPQHF.